One and the same sample provided the 27 T cell receptor beta chains below, sequenced in a study of a mutant IDH1 vaccine in newly diagnosed glioma. The protocol was immunoSEQ multiplex PCR, while the TCRdb copy is restricted to in-frame clones and leaves out a portion. This sample carries around 58,000 clones, approximately 82% of them seen once, and the ten largest clones take more than 3%. This sample's time point: week 5, during vaccination. What each vaccine dose contained was 300 ug of mutant IDH1 20-mer peptide, accompanied by topical imiquimod. These receptors lack a known antigen. The sequencing here drew on PBMCs, taken from a glioma patient whose treatment included an IDH1 peptide vaccine. These receptors were taken from a man aged 25-45 years with glioma.

The gene calls are TRBV14 and TRBJ1-2; D remains ambiguous. Germline V gene sequence: CDR1 SGHDN, CDR2 FVKESK. The CDR3 loop spans 14 amino acids. V dropped 4 bases and J dropped 4 bases, with 13 bases sitting between them. CDR3 sequence reads: CASSLAGDLYGYTF. The CDR3 nucleotides read TGTGCCAGCAGCCTTGCTGGCGACCTCTATGGCTACACCTTC.

The rearrangement joins TRBV14 to TRBJ1-1, with D possibly matching TRBD1 (5 bases). Per germline, CDR1 SGHDN and CDR2 FVKESK. The CDR3 is made up of 21 amino acids. Trimming pared 0 bases from V and 0 bases from J, leaving 26 bases between. The CDR3 here is CASSQEEFGVGVLVMNTEAFF. DNA for the CDR3: TGTGCCAGCAGCCAAGAGGAGTTTGGTGTGGGGGTACTCGTCATGAACACTGAAGCTTTCTTT.

V usage is TRBV9 and J usage is TRBJ1-4; D call uncertain. Germline assignment: CDR1 SGDLS and CDR2 YYNGEE. This CDR3 has 13 amino acids. Deletions cut 0 bases from V and 8 bases from J, with 8 bases between. This chain's CDR3 is CASSVEGEEKLFF. In DNA form, the CDR3 reads TGTGCCAGCAGCGTAGAGGGAGAGGAAAAACTGTTTTTT.

The rearrangement uses TRBV19 and TRBJ1-1; 7 bases are a match to TRBD1. CDR1 LNHDA and CDR2 SQIVND come from the germline V gene (reference sequence). With 5 bases clipped from V and 1 base from J, the junction kept 10 bases outside the gene matches. This CDR3 has 16 residues. The CDR3 DNA reads as TGTGCCAGTAGTGCGGCGGGACAGCGGCAGAACACTGAAGCTTTCTTT. It specifies CASSAAGQRQNTEAFF.

V and J are TRBV6-6 and TRBJ2-7; tentative D call: TRBD1 (5 bases). Trimming removed 4 bases at V and 0 bases at J, with 16 bases between. The germline gives CDR1 MNHNY, CDR2 SVGAGI (reference sequence). This CDR3 has 16 residues. DNA of the CDR3: TGTGCCAGCAGTTCAAAAGGACAATCCTACTCCTACGAGCAGTACTTC. Translation: CASSSKGQSYSYEQYF.

The CDR3 bases are TGTGCCAGCAGTTTTGGAGGTCCGATTCAGCCCCAGCATTTT. Residues: CASSFGGPIQPQHF. This chain uses TRBV28 with TRBJ1-5; D unclear. Germline CDR1 reads MDHEN; CDR2 reads SYDVKM. V gave up 3 bases and J gave up 6 bases, with 12 bases separating them. CDR3 length equals 14 residues.

CDR3 nucleotides: TGTGCCAGCAGCGGACAGTATAGCAATCAGCCCCAGCATTTT. This gives the protein CASSGQYSNQPQHF. This chain joins TRBV5-6 and TRBJ1-5, with D perhaps matching TRBD1 (6 bases). This CDR3 is built from 14 residues. Trimming stripped 4 bases from V and 0 bases from J, with 8 bases between. Germline CDR1 and CDR2: SGHDT and YYEEEE.

This clone turned up a few times. The chain recombines TRBV11-2 with TRBJ2-7; 9 nucleotides match TRBD1. V was pared by 3 bases and J by 5 bases, with 11 bases of the junction left unmatched. Germline V gives CDR1 SGHAT, CDR2 FQNNGV. This CDR3 has 16 residues. CDR3 amino acids: CASSFSSGQGPNEQYF. DNA for the CDR3: TGTGCCAGCAGCTTCTCATCAGGACAGGGGCCCAACGAGCAGTACTTC. Combining the CDR3 with reference TRBV11-2 and TRBJ2-7 gives the whole variable domain EAGVAQSPRYKIIEKRQSVAFWCNPISGHATLYWYQQILGQGPKLLIQFQNNGVVDDSQLPKDRFSAERLKGVDSTLKIQPAKLEDSAVYLCASSFSSGQGPNEQYFGPGTRLTVT.

This clone was seen just once. The chain carries TRBV6-5 and TRBJ1-2, with D tentatively TRBD1 (6 bases). CDR3 length equals 13 residues. CDR1 is MNHEY and CDR2 is SVGAGI in the germline V gene. V lost 2 bases, J lost 4 bases, and 8 bases lay in between. The CDR3 DNA follows: TGTGCCAGCAGTTACACGGACAGCTATGGCTACACCTTC. It is translated as CASSYTDSYGYTF.

This clone was seen a single time. The chain uses TRBV5-6 and TRBJ2-1, with D maybe TRBD2 (6 bases). Germline V gene lookup returns CDR1 SGHDT and CDR2 YYEEEE. The CDR3 extends over 11 amino acids. The ends were cut back, 3 bases at V and 10 bases at J, with 8 bases in the middle. The CDR3 is CASSSTREQFF. The CDR3 nucleotides are TGTGCCAGCAGCTCGACTAGGGAGCAGTTCTTC.

This clone was counted only a few times. The rearrangement links TRBV6-5 to TRBJ1-1; D perhaps matches TRBD1 (5 bases). CDR1 and CDR2 from the germline V gene are MNHEY and SVGAGI. This CDR3 contains 14 residues. V was clipped by 2 bases and J by 1 base, with 8 bases between them. CDR3 coding DNA: TGTGCCAGCAGTTACATGGGGGGGAACACTGAAGCTTTCTTT. This encodes CASSYMGGNTEAFF.

This chain links TRBV5-6 with TRBJ1-1, with no clear D. This CDR3 has 12 amino acids. V lost 4 bases and J 2 bases, leaving 6 bases between the germline ends. Germline V gene data show CDR1 as SGHDT and CDR2 as YYEEEE. CDR3 residues: CASSPANTEAFF. The CDR3 nucleotides read TGTGCCAGCAGCCCAGCCAACACTGAAGCTTTCTTT. The full variable domain, its missing parts supplied by reference TRBV5-6 and TRBJ1-1, is DAGVTQSPTHLIKTRGQQVTLRCSPKSGHDTVSWYQQALGQGPQFIFQYYEEEERQRGNFPDRFSGHQFPNYSSELNVNALLLGDSALYLCASSPANTEAFFGQGTRLTVV.

The gene calls are TRBV6-1 and TRBJ1-5, with D possibly being TRBD1 (6 bases). The CDR3 is made up of 15 amino acids. V lost 4 bases to trimming and J lost 4 bases, with 14 bases between them. Germline lookup yields CDR1 MNHNS and CDR2 SASEGT. CDR3 loop: CASSGGAGANQPQHF. The CDR3 DNA reads TGTGCCAGCAGTGGGGGGGCCGGGGCGAATCAGCCCCAGCATTTT.

The chain combines TRBV29-1 with TRBJ1-2; D gene ambiguous. There are 11 residues in the CDR3. CDR1 and CDR2 (germline): SQVTM, ANQGSEA. Trimming removed 0 bases from V and 6 bases from J, with 5 bases in between. CDR3 region: CSVEDNDGYTF. CDR3 in DNA: TGCAGCGTTGAAGACAACGATGGCTACACCTTC.

This clone occurred a few times. The gene calls are TRBV28 and TRBJ2-7; 9 bases line up with TRBD2. Germline assignment: CDR1 MDHEN and CDR2 SYDVKM. This CDR3 contains 12 residues. With V trimmed by 5 bases and J by 9 bases, 5 bases remained unmatched. CDR3 residues: CASSQLRGGQYF. For the CDR3, the DNA is TGTGCCAGCAGTCAGTTGCGGGGGGGGCAGTACTTC.

The gene calls are TRBV28 and TRBJ1-2; 9 positions match TRBD1. Germline loops: CDR1 MDHEN, CDR2 SYDVKM. V shed 10 bases, J shed 4 bases, and the junction held 10 bases outside the gene matches. The CDR3 sequence is 14 residues long. CDR3 nucleotide sequence: TGTGCCACCACCTCGGGACAGGGCGGCTATGGCTACACCTTC. As protein: CATTSGQGGYGYTF.

CDR3 nucleotides: TGTGCCAGCAGTTCAAATGGGGTTAGGCTTAACTATGGCTACACCTTC. It yields the protein CASSSNGVRLNYGYTF. This chain connects TRBV11-2 to TRBJ1-2, with D uncertain. V lost 6 bases and J lost 1, with 18 bases in between. Germline V gene data show CDR1 as SGHAT and CDR2 as FQNNGV. The CDR3 extends over 16 amino acids.

The gene calls are TRBV9 and TRBJ1-1; no clear D gene. CDR3 length: 15 amino acids. Deletions cut 6 bases from V and 7 bases from J, with 22 bases between. In germline, CDR1 is SGDLS, CDR2 YYNGEE. The CDR3 is CASTHLDVGPREAFF. The CDR3 DNA reads as TGTGCCAGCACCCATCTGGATGTTGGGCCTCGTGAAGCTTTCTTT.

The chain has TRBV27 and TRBJ2-1; D is ambiguous. Germline V gene lookup returns CDR1 MNHEY and CDR2 SMNVEV (reference sequence). Trimming stripped 4 bases from V and 2 bases from J, with 6 bases between. The length of the CDR3 is 13 residues. In DNA, the CDR3 is TGTGCCAGCAGTTCCGCACCCTACAATGAGCAGTTCTTC. It codes for CASSSAPYNEQFF.

The rearrangement links TRBV11-2 to TRBJ2-1; 13 positions match TRBD2. V lost 5 bases and J lost 3; bases outside the gene matches: 10. Germline CDR1 SGHAT, CDR2 FQNNGV. The CDR3 is made up of 18 amino acids. The CDR3, as DNA: TGTGCCAGCAGCCGTAGGACTAGCGGGGGAAGTAACTACAATGAGCAGTTCTTC. It translates to CASSRRTSGGSNYNEQFF.

The V call is TRBV7-9, the J call TRBJ2-1; D is uncertain. Germline V lookup: CDR1 SEHNR, CDR2 FQNEAQ (reference sequence). CDR3 size: 13 residues. V lost 4 bases and J lost 6, with 10 bases in between. The CDR3, as DNA: TGTGCCAGCAGCTGGGGTAGGAGCAATGAGCAGTTCTTC. Residues: CASSWGRSNEQFF.

The chain has TRBV28 and TRBJ2-3; the match to TRBD1 covers 7 bases. Germline-derived CDR1 and CDR2 are MDHEN and SYDVKM. The ends lost 0 bases at V and 2 bases at J; junction bases unmatched: 5. The CDR3 covers 16 residues. The CDR3 DNA follows: TGTGCCAGCAGTTTATGGAACAGGGGACCCACAGATACGCAGTATTTT. Protein product: CASSLWNRGPTDTQYF.

This clone was counted a few times. This chain connects TRBV30 to TRBJ1-5, with D perhaps TRBD1 (5 bases). CDR1 GTSNPN and CDR2 SVGIG come from the germline V gene (reference sequence). The CDR3 is 15 amino acids. The germline V and J ends were trimmed by 0 bases and 3 bases, with 12 bases remaining between them. CDR3 sequence: CAWSVGVGYNQPQHF. The CDR3 nucleotides read TGTGCCTGGAGTGTGGGGGTCGGGTACAATCAGCCCCAGCATTTT.

CDR3 amino acids: CASGVYNEQFF. The CDR3 DNA reads TGTGCCAGTGGGGTCTACAATGAGCAGTTCTTC. The V call is TRBV19, the J call TRBJ2-1; no clear D. V dropped 8 bases and J dropped 3 bases, with 5 bases sitting between them. There are 11 residues in the CDR3. Germline CDR1 reads LNHDA; CDR2 reads SQIVND (reference sequence).

The chain joins TRBV27 to TRBJ1-1; perhaps TRBD1 as D (6 bases). Germline CDR1 is MNHEY and CDR2 is SMNVEV (reference sequence). Trimming took off 2 bases at V and 1 base at J, with 11 bases between the two ends. The CDR3 covers 15 residues. CDR3 in amino acids: CASSLQGTSNTEAFF. CDR3 coding DNA: TGTGCCAGCAGTTTACAGGGGACCTCGAACACTGAAGCTTTCTTT.

This clone has a handful of counts. This chain connects TRBV7-9 to TRBJ1-1; D gene uncertain. CDR1 and CDR2 from the germline V gene are SEHNR and FQNEAQ (reference sequence). The length of the CDR3 is 10 residues. V gave up 10 bases and J gave up 2 bases, with 5 bases separating them. CDR3 loop: CATPNTEAFF. The CDR3 DNA reads TGTGCCACCCCCAACACTGAAGCTTTCTTT.

This rearrangement joins TRBV27 to TRBJ2-7, with 12 bases lining up with TRBD1. The CDR3 sequence is 16 residues long. After removal of 6 bases from V and 9 bases from J, the junction contained 15 bases not matched to a gene. CDR1 and CDR2 (germline): MNHEY, SMNVEV (reference sequence). The CDR3 DNA reads as TGTGCCAGCAGGACACCTTCCGGGACAGGGGGCGGGCGGCAGTACTTC. Encoded protein: CASRTPSGTGGGRQYF.